The 32 T cell receptor beta chains below were found in one sample sequenced in a study of blood T cell repertoires in COVID-19. Repertoires were generated with immunoSEQ multiplex PCR, while TCRdb's copy carries only in-frame clones and drops some. The sample has approximately 140,000 clones, more than 75% seen once. Material for sequencing was PBMCs or T cells enriched from blood (not recorded which). The receptors originated from a woman aged 30 to 39 with acute COVID-19.

The chain is built from TRBV11-3 and TRBJ1-1; weak D call: TRBD1 (5 bases). This CDR3 has 14 residues. CDR1 SGHNT and CDR2 YENEEA come from the germline V gene. Trimming took 5 bases from V and 0 from J, leaving 10 bases between them. The CDR3 spells CASSLDKLNTEAFF. The CDR3 DNA is TGTGCCAGCAGCCTGGACAAGTTGAACACTGAAGCTTTCTTT.

The rearrangement links TRBV29-1 to TRBJ1-2; 9 bases match TRBD1. V shed 0 bases and J 0 bases; nucleotides not matched to a gene: 11. This CDR3 has 18 residues. Germline V gene data show CDR1 as SQVTM and CDR2 as ANQGSEA. CDR3 loop: CSVEDYKDRGTSNYGYTF. As DNA, the CDR3 is TGCAGCGTTGAAGATTACAAGGACAGGGGCACCTCTAACTATGGCTACACCTTC.

The chain couples TRBV4-3 to TRBJ1-1; D remains unclear. V was clipped by 1 base and J by 9 bases, with 21 bases between them. The CDR3 sequence is 16 residues long. Germline loops: CDR1 LGHNA, CDR2 YSLEER. The CDR3 region has the DNA TGCGCCAGCAGCCAAGCCCTCGGCGGGATCAATCTCCAAGCTTTCTTT. Translated: CASSQALGGINLQAFF.

The chain uses TRBV12-3 or TRBV12-4 and TRBJ1-1; D is possibly TRBD1 (6 bases). The CDR3 has 12 residues. V was cut by 2 bases and J by 8 bases, with 9 bases left in between. The CDR3 protein is CASSLQGNEAFF. CDR3 nucleotides: TGTGCCAGCAGTTTACAGGGGAACGAAGCTTTCTTT.

The rearrangement links TRBV10-3 to TRBJ1-1; D ambiguous. Trimming cost V 9 bases and J 5 bases, with 19 bases left between them. Germline CDR1 and CDR2: ENHRY and SYGVKD. The CDR3 has 14 residues. CDR3 in DNA: TGTGCCATAGCAGGCGCGCCACCGGGGACTGAAGCTTTCTTT. It yields the protein CAIAGAPPGTEAFF.

The sample holds one count of this clone. The gene calls are TRBV7-2 and TRBJ2-1, with a weak D call TRBD1 (5 bases). CDR3 length: 14 amino acids. Germline V CDR1 and CDR2: SGHTA, FQGNSA. The V end was cut by 0 bases, the J end by 7 bases, with 10 bases between. For the CDR3, the DNA is TGTGCCAGCAGCTTAGCGGGGCCTGGGAATGAGCAGTTCTTC. Its translation is CASSLAGPGNEQFF.

This chain links TRBV27 with TRBJ2-2; tentatively, D is TRBD2 (5 bases). CDR3 size: 18 residues. CDR1 and CDR2 (germline): MNHEY, SMNVEV (reference sequence). V lost 4 bases to trimming and J lost 1 base, with 19 bases between them. The CDR3 region is CASSSDLRTLGNTGELFF. CDR3 DNA: TGTGCCAGCAGTTCGGACTTGAGAACCCTAGGGAACACCGGGGAGCTGTTTTTT.

The J gene is TRBJ2-2, the V gene TRBV27; 7 nucleotides align to TRBD1. Losses at the gene ends were 3 bases for V and 7 bases for J; bases not matched to a gene: 5. The CDR3 extends over 14 amino acids. CDR1 MNHEY and CDR2 SMNVEV come from the germline V gene (reference sequence). The CDR3 sequence is CASSFRGLDGELFF. The CDR3, as DNA: TGTGCCAGCAGTTTCAGGGGGTTAGACGGGGAGCTGTTTTTT.

The CDR3 loop reads CASSASNQPQHF. The CDR3 DNA sequence: TGTGCCAGCAGTGCCTCCAATCAGCCCCAGCATTTT. The rearrangement links TRBV2 to TRBJ1-5, with D unresolved. Germline V gene lookup returns CDR1 SNHLY and CDR2 FYNNEI. The CDR3 runs to 12 residues. V dropped 4 bases and J dropped 3 bases, with 4 bases sitting between them.

The chain joins TRBV2 to TRBJ1-2, with 10 bases matching TRBD1. Germline CDR1 is SNHLY and CDR2 is FYNNEI. V gave up 4 bases and J gave up 3 bases; unmatched junction bases: 2. This CDR3 has 14 residues. CDR3 DNA: TGTGCCAGCAGTGCGGGACAGGGGCACTATGGCTACACCTTC. As protein: CASSAGQGHYGYTF.

The rearrangement uses TRBV5-1 and TRBJ2-1; the D gene is possibly TRBD2 (6 bases). The CDR3 is made up of 16 amino acids. Germline lookup yields CDR1 SGHRS and CDR2 YFSETQ. V dropped 0 bases and J dropped 3 bases, with 13 bases sitting between them. The CDR3 reads CASSLVGGVSYNEQFF. The CDR3 DNA is TGCGCCAGCAGCTTGGTGGGGGGAGTCAGCTACAATGAGCAGTTCTTC.

DNA of the CDR3: TGTGCCAGCAGCGTAGGAGGGACAGGCTACGAGCAGTACTTC. The encoded protein is CASSVGGTGYEQYF. This rearrangement joins TRBV9 to TRBJ2-7, with 8 positions matching TRBD1. This CDR3 region has 14 residues. Per germline, CDR1 SGDLS and CDR2 YYNGEE. Trimming cost V 0 bases and J 3 bases; bases outside gene matches: 2.

V gene TRBV6-6 combines with J gene TRBJ2-1; unclear D gene. The CDR3 length is 12 residues. The ends were cut back, 4 bases at V and 4 bases at J, with 5 bases in the middle. In germline, CDR1 is MNHNY, CDR2 SVGAGI (reference sequence). The CDR3 nucleotides read TGTGCCAGCAGTTCAAATTACAATGAGCAGTTCTTC. This codes for CASSSNYNEQFF.

The chain is built from TRBV5-5 and TRBJ2-3; 15 bases map to TRBD2. This CDR3 is 17 amino acids long. Germline values: CDR1 SGHKS, CDR2 YYEKEE (reference sequence). With V trimmed by 0 bases and J by 1 base, 0 bases remained unmatched. CDR3 loop: CASSLGTSGRGTDTQYF. The DNA of the CDR3 is TGTGCCAGCAGCTTGGGGACTAGCGGGAGGGGCACAGATACGCAGTATTTT.

The V gene is TRBV27, the J gene TRBJ1-1; D perhaps matches TRBD1 (6 bases). With 6 bases removed from V and 0 bases from J, the gap between germline ends came to 14 bases. CDR1 is MNHEY and CDR2 is SMNVEV in the germline V gene (reference sequence). The CDR3 contains 15 residues. CDR3 sequence: CASSFGGLLNTEAFF. DNA for the CDR3: TGTGCCAGCAGCTTCGGGGGGCTATTGAACACTGAAGCTTTCTTT.

V is TRBV25-1 and J is TRBJ2-7; 10 positions agree with TRBD1. This CDR3 comprises 15 residues. Germline V gene sequence: CDR1 MGHDK, CDR2 SYGVNS. With 2 bases clipped from V and 3 bases from J, the junction kept 4 bases outside the gene matches. CDR3 in DNA: TGTGCCAGCAGTGAACTTGGGACAGGGGTCTACGAGCAGTACTTC. Protein product: CASSELGTGVYEQYF.

The V and J genes are TRBV4-2 and TRBJ2-2; D perhaps matches TRBD2 (5 bases). There are 12 residues in the CDR3. Trimming shortened V by 8 bases and J by 3 bases, and 7 bases separated the two germline ends. The germline V gene has CDR1 LGHNA and CDR2 YNFKEQ. CDR3 DNA sequence: TGTGCCAGCGGGAGAGACACCGGGGAGCTGTTTTTT. Its protein is CASGRDTGELFF.

The chain couples TRBV4-3 to TRBJ2-1; a possible D gene is TRBD2 (5 bases). Trimming took off 0 bases at V and 0 bases at J, with 12 bases between the two ends. Germline CDR1 reads LGHNA; CDR2 reads YSLEER. CDR3 length: 17 residues. The CDR3 loop is CASSQEVEGSSYNEQFF. CDR3 in DNA: TGCGCCAGCAGCCAAGAGGTTGAGGGTAGCTCCTACAATGAGCAGTTCTTC.

The sample holds a few counts of this clone. V usage is TRBV19 and J usage is TRBJ2-7; TRBD2 agrees at 9 bases. V lost 6 bases to trimming and J lost 5 bases; unmatched junction nucleotides: 14. The CDR3 has 16 amino acids. Germline V gives CDR1 LNHDA, CDR2 SQIVND (reference sequence). The CDR3 loop is CASRRGGAGSTNEQYF. CDR3 nucleotide sequence: TGTGCCAGTAGGCGCGGGGGGGCTGGTTCGACAAACGAGCAGTACTTC.

This clone was detected a few times. V usage is TRBV18 and J usage is TRBJ1-2; a weak D match, TRBD1 (5 bases). V shed 3 bases and J shed 1 base, with 18 bases lying between them. Germline V CDR1 and CDR2: KGHSH, LQKENI. The CDR3 length is 17 residues. The CDR3 spells CASSPAGRQIDNYGYTF. For the CDR3, the DNA is TGTGCCAGCTCACCGGCCGGCCGACAGATCGATAACTATGGCTACACCTTC.

This clone came up once. The V and J genes are TRBV30 and TRBJ2-7, with D tentatively TRBD1 (5 bases). Per germline, CDR1 GTSNPN and CDR2 SVGIG (reference sequence). V lost 0 bases and J lost 6, with 12 bases in between. This CDR3 contains 13 residues. The CDR3: CAWSVLGPREQYF. As DNA, the CDR3 is TGTGCCTGGAGTGTATTGGGGCCACGCGAGCAGTACTTC. Together with reference TRBV30 and TRBJ2-7, the CDR3 gives the full variable domain: SQTIHQWPATLVQPVGSPLSLECTVEGTSNPNLYWYRQAAGRGLQLLFYSVGIGQISSEVPQNLSASRPQDRQFILSSKKLLLSDSGFYLCAWSVLGPREQYFGPGTRLTVT.

This clone occurred a few times. This rearrangement joins TRBV4-3 to TRBJ2-5; D is perhaps TRBD2 (5 bases). The V and J ends lost 0 bases and 9 bases respectively, with 11 bases between them. Germline CDR1 reads LGHNA; CDR2 reads YSLEER. The CDR3 has 13 residues. As DNA, the CDR3 is TGCGCCAGCAGCCAAGATAGCGAAGGCGCCCAGTACTTC. Encoded protein: CASSQDSEGAQYF.

This chain joins TRBV18 and TRBJ1-1; the match to TRBD1 covers 7 bases. V lost 6 bases and J lost 0; bases outside the gene matches: 4. This CDR3 spans 14 amino acids. The germline gives CDR1 KGHSH, CDR2 LQKENI. The DNA for the CDR3 is TGTGCCAGCTCGTTGGGACAGTTGAACACTGAAGCTTTCTTT. Protein product: CASSLGQLNTEAFF.

This clone was recorded at least ten times. The sample holds other DNA sequences that translate to the same CDR3. The chain couples TRBV7-9 to TRBJ2-1, with 10 nucleotides matching TRBD2. The germline V gene encodes CDR1 SEHNR and CDR2 FQNEAQ (reference sequence). The CDR3 extends over 16 amino acids. Trimming cost V 0 bases and J 4 bases; bases outside gene matches: 3. CDR3: CASSLALAGEYNEQFF. Here the CDR3 DNA reads TGTGCCAGCAGCTTAGCCCTAGCGGGAGAGTACAATGAGCAGTTCTTC.

The CDR3 DNA reads as TGTGCCAGTAGGCAGTCTAGCACAGATACGCAGTATTTT. Protein sequence: CASRQSSTDTQYF. This chain joins TRBV19 and TRBJ2-3; D gene ambiguous. The CDR3 consists of 13 residues. The germline CDR1 and CDR2 sequences are LNHDA and SQIVND (reference sequence). V lost 6 bases to trimming and J lost 0 bases, with 7 bases between them.

This clone was counted once. The chain has TRBV2 and TRBJ2-5; 7 nucleotides align to TRBD2. This CDR3 is built from 15 residues. CDR1 and CDR2 (germline): SNHLY, FYNNEI. V trimming: 5 bases; J trimming: 4 bases; junction bases outside the gene matches: 10. The CDR3 nucleotides read TGTGCCAGCAGTCCTTTGGCGGGAGAGTCAGAGACCCAGTACTTC. It is translated as CASSPLAGESETQYF.

V gene TRBV2 combines with J gene TRBJ2-7; D uncertain. This CDR3 contains 12 residues. Germline CDR1 reads SNHLY; CDR2 reads FYNNEI. Trimming shortened V by 1 base and J by 3 bases, and 4 bases separated the two germline ends. The CDR3 nucleotides read TGTGCCAGCAGTGAAGGACTCTACGAGCAGTACTTC. It is translated as CASSEGLYEQYF.

This chain uses TRBV9 with TRBJ1-4; TRBD1 matches at 10 bases. The ends lost 4 bases at V and 10 bases at J; junction bases unmatched: 7. This CDR3 has 14 amino acids. Germline CDR1 SGDLS, CDR2 YYNGEE. CDR3 DNA sequence: TGTGCCAGCAGCCCAGACAGGGGGCAGGGAAAACTGTTTTTT. It encodes CASSPDRGQGKLFF.

The J gene is TRBJ2-7, the V gene TRBV6-6, with TRBD1 identical over 8 bases. Germline trimming cut 10 bases from V and 3 bases from J; bases unmatched to any gene: 8. From germline, CDR1 is MNHNY and CDR2 SVGAGI (reference sequence). The length of the CDR3 is 13 residues. The DNA for the CDR3 is TGTGCCACCCAGACAGGGGCCCGCTACGAGCAGTACTTC. Translated, it gives CATQTGARYEQYF.

The chain employs TRBV18 and TRBJ1-1; TRBD1 matches 7 bases. CDR1 is KGHSH and CDR2 is LQKENI in the germline V gene. The J segment lost 1 base and the V segment lost 0 bases, leaving 8 bases of the junction unmatched. The CDR3 is 17 amino acids. CDR3 bases: TGTGCCAGCTCACCACCGGGTTGGAGACAGGGGAACACTGAAGCTTTCTTT. As protein: CASSPPGWRQGNTEAFF.

The V gene is TRBV6-5, the J gene TRBJ2-1, with 8 bases lining up with TRBD1. V lost 4 bases to trimming and J lost 6 bases; unmatched junction nucleotides: 8. CDR1 and CDR2 (germline): MNHEY, SVGAGI. CDR3 length equals 15 residues. This CDR3 is CASSLGSTGGNEQFF. CDR3 bases: TGTGCCAGCAGTTTAGGTAGCACAGGGGGCAATGAGCAGTTCTTC.

The rearrangement uses TRBV4-3 and TRBJ1-1, with D hard to call. There are 15 residues in the CDR3. Trimming pared 0 bases from V and 3 bases from J, leaving 11 bases between. Germline values: CDR1 LGHNA, CDR2 YSLEER. CDR3 in amino acids: CASSQDNSRDTEAFF. CDR3 nucleotide sequence: TGCGCCAGCAGCCAAGATAACAGTCGCGACACTGAAGCTTTCTTT.